This note documents a single T cell receptor beta chain sequence. Its cognate antigen is unknown. A single record per CDR3 protein comes from TCRdb applying MiXCR to the RT-PCR reads. The data hold about 520,000 distinct CDR3 sequences, with over 25% observed a single time. The CDR3 loop spans 13 amino acids. CDR1 and CDR2 from the germline V gene are KGHDR and SFDVKD. The V end lost 4 bases, the J end lost 10 bases, and 13 bases lay between the germline ends. This sample is part of a study of response to subunit inactivated influenza vaccine. The study, taken as a whole, reports: The authors offered the suggestion that each seasonal influenza vaccination recruits few new T cells.

The J gene is TRBJ2-1, the V gene TRBV24-1, with a tentative D call TRBD1 (6 bases). Source: CD4+ T cells sorted from PBMCs, taken about 5 days after vaccination. This receptor was taken from a man aged 45 to 65 who received an inactivated influenza vaccine. The CDR3 sequence: CATSESTGPEQFF. CDR3 in DNA: TGTGCCACCAGTGAGTCTACAGGGCCCGAGCAGTTCTTC.